This paragraph covers one TCR beta chain sequence. Its antigen specificity is not known. No base-level quality is on record; no much larger clone is a single base apart. Libraries were constructed by the immunoSEQ multiplex PCR assay. For TCR sequencing, RNA was extracted from every sample and reverse transcribed into cDNA to serve as template. SuperScript III was used to make first-strand cDNA, primed with a 2:1 mix of oligo-dT and random hexamers. A synthetic immune receptor repertoire was used to measure amplification bias, and any remaining bias was corrected computationally. The paper's processing steps were these. Raw reads were preprocessed to remove errors, and CDR3 was defined by IMGT conventions from the conserved cysteine to phenylalanine. Clonality was calculated as 1 minus Shannon entropy normalized by log2 of the number of productive unique TCRs. Scalp TCRbeta sequences were cross-referenced with sorted blood CD4 and CD8 repertoires so that the CD4 or CD8 identity of scalp clones could be inferred. TCRdb re-hosts the immuneACCESS table, in-frame sequences only. Its copies lack some clones; in the studies checked, an unresolved V gene accounts for under half of them, and the cause for the rest is not known. V and J calls and clone size are given by that table; D and trimming were obtained from the DNA. This sample is represented by roughly 180,000 clones; 55% to 70% of them were singletons. About 3.5% of the sample goes to the ten largest clones.

The data were taken from a study of CD8+ T cells in alopecia areata (dated by TCRdb to the late 2010s). Study-wide context: The treated patients, all with moderate-to-severe alopecia areata, were enrolled in an open-label pilot trial of oral tofacitinib given at 5 to 10 mg twice daily. Patients stayed on tofacitinib for 6 to 18 months and then had 6 months of follow-up off drug so that delayed response and recurrence could be assessed. For the treated patients, the SALT score, which quantifies what percentage of scalp surface area is affected, served as the measure of disease severity. In both human patients and the C3H/HeJ mouse model, the study applied high-throughput TCRbeta sequencing to look at T cell clonal expansion in alopecia areata. Scalp tissue and sorted CD4+ and CD8+ peripheral blood T cells from patchy and totalis/universalis alopecia areata patients and from healthy controls were covered by human TCRbeta sequencing. Biopsies were taken from tofacitinib-treated patients at baseline and at 4 and 24 weeks of treatment, and a later scalp biopsy was taken in several of the tofacitinib-treated patients. Clonality in the scalp was compared among normal scalp (n=4), patchy alopecia areata scalp (n=8), and alopecia totalis/universalis scalp (n=8). RNA came from the PAXgene miRNA kit for fixed scalp, the miRNeasy kit for PBMCs, and the RNeasy kit for mouse skin. TCRbeta CDR3 regions were amplified by immunoSEQ multiplex PCR with 35 Vbeta forward and 13 Jbeta reverse primers. Summary of the overall study and its limitations: The treated cohort was small, with a single nonresponder, so links between baseline CD8+ expansion and response need larger studies. Many expanded lesional clones were found to persist in scalp and blood during tofacitinib treatment, and relapse after treatment cessation may be partly explained by this persistence. Scalp TCR repertoire analysis is complicated because resident alphabeta T cells in normal human skin are also sequenced, whereas mouse skin is dominated by gammadelta T cells. Tofacitinib significantly decreased scalp clonality and the number of expanded CD8+ clones among the top 100 scalp clones. Higher clonality and more expanded CD8+ clones were observed in lesional scalp than in normal scalp, particularly in alopecia totalis/universalis, a finding suggestive of antigenic drive. Shared TCR sequences between patients were less evident than in mice, which may be partly attributable to HLA diversity in the patient population.

What this sample's time point label stands for: less than five weeks on oral tofacitinib. The treatment or condition label here, explained by the study, means: oral pan-JAK inhibitor, 5-10 mg twice daily. Lesional scalp punch biopsies and peripheral blood were obtained from alopecia areata patients. PBMCs were isolated by density centrifugation and stained for CD3, CD4 and CD8, and CD4+ and CD8+ T cells were sorted on a FACSAria. V is clipped by 7 bases and J by 1 base, and the sequence between their germline boundaries is 10 bases long. Counted from cysteine to phenylalanine, this CDR3 has 13 amino acids. Only the CDR3 DNA is retained, 39 bases long and in frame from the first base. In the germline V gene, CDR1 corresponds to SNHLY and CDR2 to FYNNEI.

This TCR came from a human donor with alopecia areata. Sequenced material: CD4+ T cells sorted from blood, taken at week 4, from a patient treated with tofacitinib. The sequence links TRBV2 to TRBJ1-1; the best D guess is TRBD1, with 6 bases matching. The encoded CDR3 is CASTMDRNTEAFF. The nucleotide sequence reads TGTGCCAGCACCATGGACAGGAACACTGAAGCTTTCTTT. Reference TRBV2 and TRBJ1-1 genes cover what lies past the CDR3, so the full variable domain is EPEVTQTPSHQVTQMGQEVILRCVPISNHLYFYWYRQILGQKVEFLVSFYNNEISEKSEIFDDQFSVERPDGSNFTLKIRSTKLEDSAMYFCASTMDRNTEAFFGQGTRLTVV.